This entry is about one TCR beta chain. This clonotype occurred many times. Which antigen it targets is not known. No per-base quality is available; no much larger clone lies one base away. CDR1 is given as MNHEY and CDR2 as SVGEGT, both from the germline V gene. V loses 7 bases of germline sequence and J loses 1 base, and the interval between the two ends is 19 bases. The CDR3 goes from the cysteine to the phenylalanine over 16 residues. Only the CDR3 region is kept as DNA, spanning 48 bases read in frame from base 1. The source of the sample is a study of low-dose radiotherapy and immunotherapy resistance in tumors (dated by TCRdb to between 2020 and 2023). About the investigation overall: In Cohort 1, each fraction delivered 0.5 Gy every 2 weeks, and the prescribed total PTV dose was 6.5 Gy. Patients were given nivolumab as a 240 mg flat dose every two weeks and ipilimumab at 1 mg/kg every six weeks, with both drugs delivered intravenously. Eight patients were included in the translational analysis: three from the first dose cohort and the first five from the second dose cohort. Cyclophosphamide 200 mg/m2 was given intravenously every two weeks, one day before each radiation and immunotherapy administration. Randomization of trial participants into treatment groups was not performed. Starting on cycle 1 day 1, patients took 300 mg of aspirin by mouth once a day for four cycles. Patients in Cohort 2 were given 1 Gy per fraction every two weeks, for a total of 13 Gy across 26 weeks.

Sequencing relied on an Illumina HiSeq 2500. First-strand cDNA was synthesized with Superscript III and a set of TRAV- and TRBV-specific primers, covering both TCRalpha and TCRbeta chains. A roughly 19-cycle PCR with Phusion amplified the TCRs, pairing a constant-region primer with the adapter that was attached to the V primers. The MessageAmp II aRNA Amplification Kit was used to amplify the isolated mRNA, with in vitro transcription run for 15 to 20 hours at 37 degrees C. mRNA for TCR sequencing was isolated with the Dynabeads mRNA DIRECT Purification Kit. Indexed Illumina adapters were added in a second roughly 23-cycle Phusion PCR, and the resulting products were purified with AMPure XP beads. For the original study's pipeline: Using custom Perl scripts, TCR sequences encoding the same protein were pooled, out-of-frame sequences were removed, and the abundance of each clonotype was computed. Any TCR sequence backed by just one read was left out of the analysis. Repertoire metrics included Shannon entropy, Gini index, clonality, richness, and frequency of TCRs shared between repertoires. The public reads were reanalyzed by TCRdb: fastp trimming at Q25, MiXCR alignment, in-frame beta chains only. Duplicate CDR3 protein sequences are folded into a single record with the most common DNA and genes. These V and J calls originate from TCRdb's pipeline instead of the authors' own analysis. Here the sample has roughly 40,000 distinct CDR3 sequences; less than 30% occur a single time. Around 10% of the sample goes to the ten largest clones.

The sample's time point label is to be understood as: after trial treatment. The sample's treatment or condition label, decoded: LDRT plus nivolumab, ipilimumab, low-dose cyclophosphamide and aspirin (RACIN trial). The donors took part in RACIN, a single-arm, phase I, dose-escalation trial that combined nivolumab, ipilimumab, aspirin, low-dose cyclophosphamide and low-dose radiotherapy. To be eligible, a patient needed to have an advanced solid tumor that was TIL-negative. The sequences come from PBMCs, collected after low-dose radiotherapy plus immunotherapy. The clonotype originates from a male donor with prostate cancer. This receptor chain uses TRBV6-2 or TRBV6-3 and TRBJ1-2, with a tentative D gene TRBD1 over 5 matching bases. For the CDR3, the sequence is CASIAGPPGNNYGYTF. At the DNA level, the sequence is TGTGCCAGCATCGCGGGGCCCCCAGGGAATAACTATGGCTACACCTTC.